The next 29 T cell receptor beta chains were all read from a single sample in a study of OX40 agonist ivuxolimab in advanced cancers. The assay was immunoSEQ multiplex PCR, and TCRdb's table has in-frame clones only and misses some. The data contain around 94,000 clones, around 82% of them singletons. Sample: CD4+ or CD8+ T cells sorted from blood, taken in a trial of the OX40 agonist ivuxolimab. These receptors were taken from an adult with an advanced solid tumor such as melanoma, head and neck, liver or kidney cancer.

The chain is built from TRBV19 and TRBJ2-4; D possibly corresponds to TRBD1 (6 bases). The V end lost 3 bases, the J end lost 4 bases, and 13 bases lay between the germline ends. This CDR3 region has 15 residues. Per germline, CDR1 LNHDA and CDR2 SQIVND (reference sequence). The DNA for the CDR3 is TGTGCCAGTAGTATCCCAGCAGGGGTGAAAAACATTCAGTACTTC. This translates into CASSIPAGVKNIQYF.

The CDR3 loop is CAWTGGWYNEQFF. CDR3 DNA: TGTGCCTGGACCGGGGGATGGTACAATGAGCAGTTCTTC. The genes are TRBV30 and TRBJ2-1; a weak D match, TRBD2 (6 bases). Between the trimmed V and J ends, which lost 4 bases and 4 bases, there was a span of 11 bases. In germline, CDR1 is GTSNPN, CDR2 SVGIG (reference sequence). There are 13 residues in the CDR3.

Of note for this clone: Relative to the germline gene, one junction end is altered; a read error may explain this. This rearrangement joins TRBV6-4 to TRBJ2-1, with 10 bases fitting TRBD2. Per the germline V gene, CDR1 is MRHNA and CDR2 is SNTAGT. The CDR3 length is 15 residues. Here the CDR3 reads CASSDYLDLAGVKIF. The CDR3 region has the DNA TGTGCCAGCAGTGACTACCTTGATCTAGCGGGAGTAAAGATCTTC.

This clone has just a few counts. The chain combines TRBV11-3 with TRBJ2-7; D not resolved. The CDR3 extends over 13 amino acids. The V end was cut by 5 bases, the J end by 0 bases, with 8 bases between. Germline V gene sequence: CDR1 SGHNT, CDR2 YENEEA. This CDR3 reads CASSKTSSYEQYF. The CDR3 DNA is TGTGCCAGCAGCAAGACAAGCTCCTACGAGCAGTACTTC.

V and J are TRBV30 and TRBJ1-3; no clear D. Germline V gene lookup returns CDR1 GTSNPN and CDR2 SVGIG (reference sequence). Trimming stripped 2 bases from V and 7 bases from J, with 12 bases between. CDR3 length: 13 residues. The CDR3 reads CAWSRSPGNTIYF. CDR3 in DNA: TGTGCCTGGAGTAGGTCACCGGGGAACACCATATATTTT.

The J gene is TRBJ2-7, the V gene TRBV20-1, with 7 bases lining up with TRBD1. Germline CDR1 is DFQATT and CDR2 is SNEGSKA (reference sequence). The V gene end was trimmed by 5 bases and the J gene end by 5 bases; junction bases not matched to a gene: 3. The CDR3 contains 11 residues. The CDR3 sequence is CSAQQGNEQYF. CDR3 DNA sequence: TGCAGTGCTCAACAGGGGAACGAGCAGTACTTC.

This chain connects TRBV28 to TRBJ2-5, with D perhaps TRBD1 (5 bases). The CDR3 loop spans 15 amino acids. The germline V gene encodes CDR1 MDHEN and CDR2 SYDVKM. V lost 5 bases and J lost 10, with 23 bases in between. The CDR3 is CASSVPLGVGEDQYF. The DNA of the CDR3 is TGTGCCAGCAGTGTACCTCTAGGGGTTGGAGAAGACCAGTACTTC. The full variable domain, with the rest looked up from reference TRBV28 and TRBJ2-5, is DVKVTQSSRYLVKRTGEKVFLECVQDMDHENMFWYRQDPGLGLRLIYFSYDVKMKEKGDIPEGYSVSREKKERFSLILESASTNQTSMYLCASSVPLGVGEDQYFGPGTRLLVL.

This rearrangement joins TRBV2 to TRBJ2-7; the D is unclear. The CDR3 contains 12 residues. The germline V gene encodes CDR1 SNHLY and CDR2 FYNNEI. V lost 4 bases, J lost 6 bases, and 10 bases lay in between. For the CDR3, the DNA is TGTGCCAGCAGTGCGAGCTACACCGAGCAGTACTTC. This translates into CASSASYTEQYF.

This chain connects TRBV7-9 to TRBJ2-5; no definite D call. The CDR3 length is 13 residues. Trimming took 1 base from V and 2 from J, leaving 5 bases between them. Germline CDR1 SEHNR, CDR2 FQNEAQ (reference sequence). CDR3 bases: TGTGCCAGCAGCTTAGGGACGCAAGAGACCCAGTACTTC. Translated: CASSLGTQETQYF.

V usage is TRBV25-1 and J usage is TRBJ2-2; D ambiguous. The ends were cut back, 5 bases at V and 4 bases at J, with 8 bases in the middle. The CDR3 spans 13 residues. CDR1 is MGHDK and CDR2 is SYGVNS in the germline V gene. The CDR3 loop is CASSWAATGELFF. In nucleotides, the CDR3 is TGTGCCAGCAGTTGGGCAGCCACCGGGGAGCTGTTTTTT.

The V and J genes are TRBV27 and TRBJ2-5; TRBD1 aligns across 9 bases. The assigned J gene may be wrong: the sequence end matches TRBJ2-7 better. Germline-derived CDR1 and CDR2 are MNHEY and SMNVEV (reference sequence). The CDR3 runs to 14 residues. As DNA, the CDR3 is TGTGCCAGCAGTTCCTACAGGGGGCAGTACGAGCAGTACTTC. Amino acids: CASSSYRGQYEQYF.

This chain joins TRBV30 and TRBJ2-7; D gene unclear. The CDR3 is made up of 14 amino acids. Germline assignment: CDR1 GTSNPN and CDR2 SVGIG (reference sequence). Trimming pared 0 bases from V and 5 bases from J, leaving 14 bases between. The CDR3 DNA follows: TGTGCCTGGAGTGTACTCGGTAAAGGACACGAGCAGTACTTC. Translated, it gives CAWSVLGKGHEQYF.

A single count supports this clone. The rearrangement uses TRBV15 and TRBJ2-1; 10 nucleotides agree with TRBD2. Germline values: CDR1 LNHNV, CDR2 YYDKDF (reference sequence). CDR3 length: 16 residues. J gave up 2 bases and V 2 bases, and 3 bases lay outside the gene matches. CDR3 in amino acids: CATSRILAGAYNEQFF. Written as DNA, the CDR3 is TGTGCCACCAGCAGAATTCTAGCGGGAGCCTACAATGAGCAGTTCTTC.

The chain uses TRBV20-1 and TRBJ1-3; no clear D gene. The ends were cut back, 6 bases at V and 4 bases at J, with 7 bases in the middle. The germline gives CDR1 DFQATT, CDR2 SNEGSKA (reference sequence). The CDR3 length is 11 residues. The DNA of the CDR3 is TGCAGTGCGAGCACAGGAAACACCATATATTTT. Translating it yields CSASTGNTIYF.

With regard to this clone: Compared with germline, one end of the junction differs, possibly owing to a read error. The rearrangement links TRBV7-9 to TRBJ1-3; TRBD1 agrees at 8 bases. The CDR3 loop spans 16 amino acids. Looked up from germline, CDR1 is SEHNR and CDR2 is FQNEAQ (reference sequence). The DNA for the CDR3 is TGTGCCAGCAGCCCCGGACAGGGAGTGTCAGGAAACGCCATATATTTT. Its protein is CASSPGQGVSGNAIYF.

The DNA of the CDR3 is TGTGCCAGCAGCCCTGTGGGGAGTCGGGTTTACAATGAGCAGTTCTTC. It codes for CASSPVGSRVYNEQFF. V usage is TRBV11-3 and J usage is TRBJ2-1; possible D gene TRBD2, 5 bases. The CDR3 runs to 16 residues. The germline V gene encodes CDR1 SGHNT and CDR2 YENEEA. With 5 bases removed from V and 4 bases from J, the gap between germline ends came to 18 bases. Looking up the rest from reference TRBV11-3 and TRBJ2-1 gives the full variable domain: EAGVVQSPRYKIIEKKQPVAFWCNPISGHNTLYWYLQNLGQGPELLIRYENEEAVDDSQLPKDRFSAERLKGVDSTLKIQPAELGDSAVYLCASSPVGSRVYNEQFFGPGTRLTVL.

This chain uses TRBV5-1 with TRBJ2-1, with 11 bases fitting TRBD2. Trimming cost V 5 bases and J 6 bases; bases outside gene matches: 7. CDR1 and CDR2 (germline): SGHRS, YFSETQ. This CDR3 has 15 amino acids. The CDR3 bases are TGCGCCAGCAGGACCGGGACTAGCGGCCCCAATGAGCAGTTCTTC. This encodes CASRTGTSGPNEQFF.

The chain couples TRBV5-4 to TRBJ2-1; D unresolved. V was shortened by 0 bases and J by 2 bases, with 9 bases between the two germline ends. Germline CDR1 and CDR2: SGHNT and YYREEE (reference sequence). CDR3 length equals 15 residues. The CDR3 DNA is TGTGCCAGCAGCTTGGTGCTGGGTCCCTACAATGAGCAGTTCTTC. Translating it yields CASSLVLGPYNEQFF.

This chain links TRBV25-1 with TRBJ2-5; the match to TRBD1 covers 8 bases. V shed 3 bases and J 4 bases; nucleotides not matched to a gene: 7. This CDR3 has 15 amino acids. CDR1 is MGHDK and CDR2 is SYGVNS in the germline V gene. The chain's CDR3 is CASSEGPGGRETQYF. CDR3 bases: TGTGCCAGCAGTGAGGGTCCAGGGGGCCGAGAGACCCAGTACTTC.

The CDR3 nucleotides read TGTGCCAGCAGCTTAGTACCTTCGTTAAATGAAAAACTGTTTTTT. Translated: CASSLVPSLNEKLFF. The chain carries TRBV11-2 and TRBJ1-4; D not resolved. The CDR3 runs to 15 residues. The germline CDR1 and CDR2 sequences are SGHAT and FQNNGV. Trimming cost V 1 base and J 5 bases, with 11 bases left between them.

The chain links TRBV2 to TRBJ2-1; the D is unclear. This CDR3 is 15 amino acids long. V lost 6 bases to trimming and J lost 0 bases, with 12 bases between them. Germline CDR1 SNHLY, CDR2 FYNNEI. The CDR3: CASSSDTSSYNEQFF. The CDR3 DNA follows: TGTGCCAGCAGCTCTGACACGAGCTCCTACAATGAGCAGTTCTTC.

The rearrangement uses TRBV4-1 and TRBJ2-7; no definite D call. This CDR3 is 14 amino acids long. CDR1 is MGHRA, CDR2 YSYEKL, per germline. With 3 bases removed from V and 6 bases from J, the gap between germline ends came to 15 bases. CDR3 sequence: CASSHPTTNAEQYF. The DNA of the CDR3 is TGCGCCAGCAGCCATCCCACGACAAACGCCGAGCAGTACTTC.

This clone was observed a single time. The chain joins TRBV28 to TRBJ1-5, with D perhaps TRBD1 (6 bases). The V end lost 6 bases, the J end lost 2 bases, and 26 bases lay between the germline ends. The CDR3 runs to 19 residues. Germline lookup yields CDR1 MDHEN and CDR2 SYDVKM. CDR3 residues: CASRILNFRGNWGNQPQHF. The DNA of the CDR3 is TGTGCCAGCAGAATACTCAACTTCAGGGGAAATTGGGGCAATCAGCCCCAGCATTTT.

The chain uses TRBV14 and TRBJ2-5; unclear D gene. Trimming left V 5 bases short and J 5 bases short, with 12 bases between. This CDR3 has 13 amino acids. From germline, CDR1 is SGHDN and CDR2 FVKESK. The CDR3 protein is CASSEGPWETQYF. Written as DNA, the CDR3 is TGTGCCAGCAGCGAAGGACCCTGGGAGACCCAGTACTTC.

The genes are TRBV28 and TRBJ2-6; D might be TRBD1 (6 bases). V was cut by 5 bases and J by 0 bases, with 17 bases left in between. Germline V gene data show CDR1 as MDHEN and CDR2 as SYDVKM. The CDR3 is 18 residues long. The CDR3 loop is CASSSPAGASSGANVLTF. The CDR3 bases are TGTGCCAGCAGTAGCCCTGCAGGGGCCTCCTCTGGGGCCAACGTCCTGACTTTC.

The J gene is TRBJ1-2, the V gene TRBV28, with 10 nucleotides matching TRBD1. V trimming: 5 bases; J trimming: 6 bases; junction bases outside the gene matches: 6. The CDR3 runs to 14 residues. Germline assignment: CDR1 MDHEN and CDR2 SYDVKM. The CDR3 DNA follows: TGTGCCAGCAGTACACCGGGACAGGGGAATGGCTACACCTTC. This codes for CASSTPGQGNGYTF.

The genes are TRBV9 and TRBJ2-3; D remains unclear. The V end was cut by 0 bases, the J end by 1 base, with 9 bases between. The CDR3 has 15 residues. Germline loops: CDR1 SGDLS, CDR2 YYNGEE. The CDR3 region is CASSVGPARTDTQYF. CDR3 sequence (DNA): TGTGCCAGCAGCGTAGGCCCCGCTCGCACAGATACGCAGTATTTT.

This chain links TRBV28 with TRBJ2-3; TRBD2 matches 12 bases. The ends lost 4 bases at V and 2 bases at J; junction bases unmatched: 13. CDR1 and CDR2 (germline): MDHEN, SYDVKM. The CDR3 extends over 19 amino acids. The CDR3 is CASSSPRTSGISYTDTQYF. CDR3 in DNA: TGTGCCAGCAGTTCACCCCGGACTAGCGGGATCTCCTACACAGATACGCAGTATTTT.

The chain joins TRBV27 to TRBJ1-1; the D is unclear. Germline CDR1 MNHEY, CDR2 SMNVEV (reference sequence). V was cut by 6 bases and J by 1 base, with 18 bases left in between. CDR3 length: 16 residues. CDR3 in amino acids: CASRLEWGQTNTEAFF. The CDR3, as DNA: TGTGCCAGCAGACTTGAGTGGGGTCAAACGAACACTGAAGCTTTCTTT.